This T cell receptor (beta chain) was retrieved from a study of blood T cell repertoires in COVID-19. Study overall: The United States, Italy and Spain were the sources of the acute and convalescent COVID-19 samples.

Original data processing: Using reference gene primer amplification, nucleated cell counts were estimated. Assay used: immunoSEQ multiplex PCR; TCRdb lists only in-frame clones, some missing. V, J and clone size are taken as reported in that table, and D and trimming were inferred from the DNA itself. The sample has tens of thousands of clones, around nine tenths seen once. CDR3 length: 16 residues. Germline V gene sequence: CDR1 LNHDA, CDR2 SQIVND (reference sequence). With 3 bases clipped from V and 4 bases from J, the junction kept 8 bases outside the gene matches. Sequenced: peripheral blood. The rearrangement joins TRBV19 to TRBJ2-3; 9 bases align to TRBD1. This TCR derives from a man older than 75 with acute or convalescent COVID-19. CDR3 in DNA: TGTGCCAGTAGTATTCCTCCGGGACAGGGAGCAGATACGCAGTATTTT. It is translated as CASSIPPGQGADTQYF.